This T cell receptor (beta chain) was identified during a study of blood T cell repertoires in COVID-19. Study as a whole: Acute-phase and convalescent COVID-19 samples originated in the United States, Italy and Spain. PBMCs, B-cell-depleted T cells, or T cells provided the cDNA or gDNA that made up the material.

In the authors' workflow: From reference gene primer amplification, estimates of nucleated cell counts were derived. The protocol was immunoSEQ multiplex PCR, while the TCRdb copy is restricted to in-frame clones and leaves out a portion. V, J and clone size reflect that table, while D and trimming were determined from the DNA. The repertoire holds some 250,000 clones, with 88% as singletons. Germline CDR1 and CDR2: PRHDT and FYEKMQ (reference sequence). V lost 0 bases and J 7 bases, leaving 16 bases between the germline ends. The CDR3 length is 16 residues. J is TRBJ2-1 and V is TRBV13; D perhaps matches TRBD2 (6 bases). What was sequenced was peripheral blood. This TCR derives from a woman between 25 and 40 years old with acute or convalescent COVID-19. The CDR3 DNA reads TGTGCCAGCAGCTTAGGCATGGGCTTGGGGAGGAATGAGCAGTTCTTC. This translates into CASSLGMGLGRNEQFF.